These 11 T cell receptor beta chains were all obtained from the same sample, sequenced in a study of graft-versus-host responses after intestinal transplantation (dated by TCRdb to the early 2020s). Library preparation employed the immunoSEQ multiplex PCR assay. TCRdb obtained this table from immuneACCESS and retained in-frame rearrangements with V and J assigned. These tables miss some clones; where compared with another copy, unresolved V genes account for less than half of the shortfall, and the remainder is unexplained. For this sample the table gives over 80,000 clones, of which 90% to 95% were detected only once. 0.18% of the sample lies in the top ten. Interpreted using the paper, the time point label stands for: cells obtained before transplantation from donor or recipient. For these receptors, no antigen is known. Sequenced material: unstimulated CD4+ T cells sorted from spleen or lymph node cells, taken before transplant. The receptors here all came from a human donor who was the organ donor for an intestinal transplant.

The chain recombines TRBV11-1 with TRBJ2-7; D perhaps matches TRBD2 (5 bases). Between the trimmed V and J ends, which lost 5 bases and 9 bases, there was a span of 17 bases. This CDR3 contains 13 residues. CDR1 and CDR2 from the germline V gene are SGHAT and FQDESV (reference sequence). CDR3 in DNA: TGTGCCAGCAGCACCCGTCACGGGGTGGGGCAGTACTTC. Amino acids: CASSTRHGVGQYF.

The V call is TRBV2, the J call TRBJ1-2; D gene unclear. The V gene's germline CDR1 is SNHLY and CDR2 FYNNEI. This CDR3 comprises 14 residues. V shed 1 base and J shed 2 bases, with 8 bases lying between them. The CDR3 protein is CASSEGNQNYGYTF. CDR3 DNA: TGTGCCAGCAGTGAAGGCAACCAGAACTATGGCTACACCTTC.

This clone was counted only a few times. The chain couples TRBV7-3 to TRBJ2-2; 9 bases are a match to TRBD1. With 2 bases clipped from V and 1 base from J, the junction kept 2 bases outside the gene matches. This CDR3 spans 16 amino acids. Per the germline V gene, CDR1 is SGHTA and CDR2 is FQGTGA. The CDR3 protein is CASSLGGQGNTGELFF. The CDR3 DNA reads as TGTGCCAGCAGCTTAGGGGGACAGGGGAACACCGGGGAGCTGTTTTTT.

J is TRBJ2-1 and V is TRBV16, with D possibly being TRBD1 (5 bases). Germline V gives CDR1 KGHSY, CDR2 FQNENV. The V gene lost 4 bases and the J gene lost 15 bases, with 16 bases spanning the gap. CDR3 size: 12 residues. The CDR3 region is CASSRQISTSFF. DNA of the CDR3: TGTGCCAGCAGCCGACAGATATCCACCTCGTTCTTC.

The chain uses TRBV7-3 and TRBJ2-1, with 9 bases lining up with TRBD1. This CDR3 is 14 amino acids long. Germline CDR1 reads SGHTA; CDR2 reads FQGTGA. J gave up 9 bases and V 6 bases, and 9 bases lay outside the gene matches. The CDR3 sequence is CASSRRQGQGEQFF. The CDR3 DNA reads as TGTGCCAGCAGTCGTCGACAGGGACAGGGTGAGCAGTTCTTC.

V usage is TRBV6-1 and J usage is TRBJ1-3; no firm D call. Between the trimmed V and J ends, which lost 5 bases and 1 base, there was a span of 9 bases. This CDR3 is 14 amino acids long. The germline V gene encodes CDR1 MNHNS and CDR2 SASEGT. CDR3 DNA: TGTGCCAGCAGTCCCTCGACTTCTGGAAACACCATATATTTT. It encodes CASSPSTSGNTIYF.

The CDR3 DNA follows: TGTGCCAGCTCACCAAGGGACACCCAAGAGACCCAGTACTTC. This encodes CASSPRDTQETQYF. The chain combines TRBV18 with TRBJ2-5; D is perhaps TRBD1 (6 bases). The CDR3 spans 14 residues. V dropped 2 bases and J dropped 1 base, with 8 bases sitting between them. CDR1 KGHSH and CDR2 LQKENI come from the germline V gene.

V and J are TRBV7-2 and TRBJ1-6, with 7 bases matching TRBD1. Germline V lookup: CDR1 SGHTA, CDR2 FQGNSA. The CDR3 consists of 15 residues. Trimming at V came to 3 bases and at J to 6 bases, leaving 5 bases not matched to a gene. The CDR3 DNA sequence: TGTGCCAGCAGCTTCTCTCAGGGGGTTAATTCACCCCTCCACTTT. Encoded protein: CASSFSQGVNSPLHF.

This chain connects TRBV5-4 to TRBJ1-4, with a tentative D call TRBD1 (5 bases). The CDR3 spans 15 residues. Germline CDR1 and CDR2: SGHNT and YYREEE (reference sequence). With 0 bases removed from V and 10 bases from J, the gap between germline ends came to 16 bases. As DNA, the CDR3 is TGTGCCAGCAGCTTGGGGGGTCAGGCCGGGGGAAAACTGTTTTTT. This translates into CASSLGGQAGGKLFF.

The V and J genes are TRBV7-6 and TRBJ1-1; D is unresolved. Germline V gene data show CDR1 as SGHVS and CDR2 as FNYEAQ. This CDR3 contains 13 residues. The V end lost 0 bases, the J end lost 5 bases, and 7 bases lay between the germline ends. In DNA, the CDR3 is TGTGCCAGCAGCTTAGCCAGAGGTACTGAAGCTTTCTTT. Its translation: CASSLARGTEAFF.

V and J are TRBV28 and TRBJ1-2, with 9 nucleotides matching TRBD1. This CDR3 is built from 13 residues. CDR1 is MDHEN and CDR2 is SYDVKM in the germline V gene. V lost 4 bases and J lost 10; bases outside the gene matches: 7. The CDR3 bases are TGTGCCAGCAGTTCCGGGACAGGGATCTCCTACACCTTC. As protein: CASSSGTGISYTF.